These T cell receptor beta chains were read from a single sample in a study of cytomegalovirus exposure and HLA in healthy donors. Method: immunoSEQ multiplex PCR; TCRdb's copy keeps in-frame clones and lacks some. The repertoire holds about 86,000 clones, with about three quarters as singletons. The sample consisted of PBMCs. The receptors originated from a male donor in good health and CMV-seropositive. Both conserved end residues are part of each CDR3. A D gene is named only where the DNA matches it firmly. Clone size is stated in some rows and not others, as once, few, many or a class when expanded.

clone_size: -; j_call: TRBJ2-3; v_call: TRBV4-2; d_call: -; cdr3_aa: CASSQDGGGTSTDTQYF; cdr3_nt: TGTGCCAGCAGCCAAGATGGTGGCGGAACTAGCACAGATACGCAGTATTTT
clone_size: -; j_call: TRBJ1-5; v_call: TRBV10-1; d_call: TRBD1; cdr3_aa: CASSVAGGDFQPQHF; cdr3_nt: TGCGCCAGCAGTGTGGCAGGGGGCGATTTTCAGCCCCAGCATTTT
clone_size: -; j_call: TRBJ2-3; v_call: TRBV6-1; d_call: TRBD1; cdr3_aa: CATQVGTGLTDTQYF; cdr3_nt: TGTGCCACGCAGGTGGGGACAGGCCTCACAGATACGCAGTATTTT
clone_size: -; j_call: TRBJ2-3; v_call: TRBV15; d_call: TRBD2; cdr3_aa: CATSRELAATTDTQYF; cdr3_nt: TGTGCCACCAGCAGAGAACTAGCGGCAACCACAGATACGCAGTATTTT
clone_size: -; j_call: TRBJ2-7; v_call: TRBV30; d_call: -; cdr3_aa: CAWSGRLVRGPPGEQYF; cdr3_nt: TGTGCCTGGAGCGGGCGACTAGTACGGGGCCCTCCAGGGGAGCAGTACTTC
clone_size: -; j_call: TRBJ1-2; v_call: TRBV28; d_call: TRBD1; cdr3_aa: CASSLAGTGNSHGYTF; cdr3_nt: TGTGCCAGCAGTCTCGCCGGGACAGGGAATTCCCATGGCTACACCTTC
clone_size: few; j_call: TRBJ1-4; v_call: TRBV6-6; d_call: -; cdr3_aa: CASSYGGINEKLFF; cdr3_nt: TGTGCCAGCAGTTACGGAGGGATTAATGAAAAACTGTTTTTT
clone_size: -; j_call: TRBJ2-3; v_call: TRBV7-8; d_call: -; cdr3_aa: CASSTHTDTQYF; cdr3_nt: TGTGCCAGCAGCACTCACACAGATACGCAGTATTTT
clone_size: -; j_call: TRBJ2-3; v_call: TRBV28; d_call: -; cdr3_aa: CASSQASRYADTQYF; cdr3_nt: TGTGCCAGCAGCCAAGCGAGTCGGTACGCAGATACGCAGTATTTT
clone_size: -; j_call: TRBJ1-4; v_call: TRBV5-1; d_call: -; cdr3_aa: CASSLERAGSATNEKLFF; cdr3_nt: TGCGCCAGCAGCTTGGAACGCGCAGGTTCCGCAACTAATGAAAAACTGTTTTTT
clone_size: -; j_call: TRBJ1-1; v_call: TRBV7-3; d_call: -; cdr3_aa: CASSLTGGGGTEAFF; cdr3_nt: TGTGCCAGCAGCTTAACGGGAGGCGGAGGAACTGAAGCTTTCTTT
clone_size: -; j_call: TRBJ1-5; v_call: TRBV4-3; d_call: -; cdr3_aa: CASSQDLLDLSDQPQHF; cdr3_nt: TGCGCCAGCAGCCAAGATCTACTAGACTTGAGTGATCAGCCCCAGCATTTT
clone_size: -; j_call: TRBJ2-5; v_call: TRBV19; d_call: TRBD2; cdr3_aa: CASTSAGGEETQYF; cdr3_nt: TGTGCCAGCACCTCTGCGGGAGGAGAGGAGACCCAGTACTTC
clone_size: -; j_call: TRBJ2-1; v_call: TRBV29-1; d_call: -; cdr3_aa: CSVFGIRYYNEQFF; cdr3_nt: TGCAGCGTTTTCGGTATACGGTACTACAATGAGCAGTTCTTC
clone_size: -; j_call: TRBJ1-1; v_call: TRBV5-1; d_call: TRBD1; cdr3_aa: CASSLRTGVGTEAFF; cdr3_nt: TGCGCCAGCAGCCTACGGACAGGGGTCGGGACTGAAGCTTTCTTT
clone_size: few; j_call: TRBJ2-1; v_call: TRBV4-3; d_call: -; cdr3_aa: CASSQQYPTDSLFF; cdr3_nt: TGCGCCAGCAGCCAACAATACCCGACAGATTCCCTGTTCTTC
clone_size: -; j_call: TRBJ2-2; v_call: TRBV5-1; d_call: -; cdr3_aa: CASSPLPTGGVRTRELFF; cdr3_nt: TGCGCCAGCAGCCCCCTCCCGACTGGCGGGGTTAGGACCCGGGAGCTGTTTTTT
clone_size: -; j_call: TRBJ2-1; v_call: TRBV9; d_call: -; cdr3_aa: CASSVVGNFQEQFF; cdr3_nt: TGTGCCAGCAGCGTAGTGGGCAACTTTCAAGAGCAGTTCTTC
clone_size: -; j_call: TRBJ2-3; v_call: TRBV6-4; d_call: -; cdr3_aa: CASSEGLGADTQYF; cdr3_nt: TGTGCCAGCAGTGAAGGTCTAGGTGCAGATACGCAGTATTTT
clone_size: -; j_call: TRBJ2-1; v_call: TRBV30; d_call: -; cdr3_aa: CAWSTSHSEQFF; cdr3_nt: TGTGCCTGGAGCACTAGTCACAGTGAGCAGTTCTTC
clone_size: -; j_call: TRBJ2-3; v_call: TRBV19; d_call: TRBD1; cdr3_aa: CASSRDSRTDTQYF; cdr3_nt: TGTGCCAGTAGTAGGGACAGCCGCACAGATACGCAGTATTTT
clone_size: -; j_call: TRBJ2-5; v_call: TRBV29-1; d_call: -; cdr3_aa: CSVALRVKETQYF; cdr3_nt: TGCAGCGTTGCCCTAAGAGTGAAGGAGACCCAGTACTTC
clone_size: -; j_call: TRBJ2-3; v_call: TRBV25-1; d_call: TRBD2; cdr3_aa: CASRIAGGGKTDTQYF; cdr3_nt: TGTGCCAGCAGAATAGCGGGAGGGGGAAAGACAGATACGCAGTATTTT
clone_size: -; j_call: TRBJ2-5; v_call: TRBV28; d_call: TRBD1; cdr3_aa: CASSLTGQGYYQYF; cdr3_nt: TGTGCCAGCAGCCTGACAGGGCAGGGGTATTACCAGTACTTC
clone_size: few; j_call: TRBJ1-1; v_call: TRBV29-1; d_call: -; cdr3_aa: CSAPGPRGDTEAFF; cdr3_nt: TGCAGCGCTCCGGGACCCCGGGGGGACACTGAAGCTTTCTTT
clone_size: -; j_call: TRBJ2-1; v_call: TRBV7-2; d_call: -; cdr3_aa: CASEPLAYNEQFF; cdr3_nt: TGTGCCAGCGAACCCCTAGCCTACAATGAGCAGTTCTTC
clone_size: -; j_call: TRBJ1-5; v_call: TRBV6-5; d_call: -; cdr3_aa: CASSYSSGSNQPQHF; cdr3_nt: TGTGCCAGCAGTTACTCCTCGGGTAGCAATCAGCCCCAGCATTTT
clone_size: -; j_call: TRBJ2-3; v_call: TRBV18; d_call: -; cdr3_aa: CASSPIRIVIAINTQYF; cdr3_nt: TGTGCCAGCTCACCTATCCGTATCGTAATAGCGATCAATACGCAGTATTTT
clone_size: few; j_call: TRBJ1-2; v_call: TRBV7-8; d_call: TRBD1; cdr3_aa: CASSSRQGLDGYTF; cdr3_nt: TGTGCCAGCAGCTCCCGACAGGGCCTGGATGGCTACACCTTC
clone_size: -; j_call: TRBJ2-7; v_call: TRBV6-1; d_call: TRBD2; cdr3_aa: CASRQTSGSSHEQYF; cdr3_nt: TGTGCCAGCAGGCAGACTAGCGGGAGTTCCCACGAGCAGTACTTC
clone_size: -; j_call: TRBJ2-1; v_call: TRBV9; d_call: TRBD2; cdr3_aa: CASSGRLAGDPRSYNEQFF; cdr3_nt: TGTGCCAGCAGCGGGCGACTAGCGGGAGATCCCCGCTCCTACAATGAGCAGTTCTTC
clone_size: -; j_call: TRBJ2-3; v_call: TRBV7-9; d_call: -; cdr3_aa: CASSPGTQDTQYF; cdr3_nt: TGTGCCAGCAGCCCTGGGACTCAAGATACGCAGTATTTT
clone_size: -; j_call: TRBJ2-7; v_call: TRBV6-5; d_call: TRBD1; cdr3_aa: CASRAGTGTYEQYF; cdr3_nt: TGTGCCAGCAGGGCCGGGACAGGGACCTACGAGCAGTACTTC
clone_size: -; j_call: TRBJ1-5; v_call: TRBV7-8; d_call: -; cdr3_aa: CASRLLGEGFGNQPQHF; cdr3_nt: TGTGCCAGCAGACTCCTGGGGGAGGGGTTTGGCAATCAGCCCCAGCATTTT
clone_size: -; j_call: TRBJ1-2; v_call: TRBV7-2; d_call: -; cdr3_aa: CASSPRGIWGGYTF; cdr3_nt: TGTGCCAGCAGCCCGAGGGGGATATGGGGTGGCTACACCTTC
clone_size: -; j_call: TRBJ1-2; v_call: TRBV2; d_call: TRBD1; cdr3_aa: CASSVHRDSPSEGYTF; cdr3_nt: TGTGCCAGCAGTGTCCACCGGGACAGCCCTAGTGAGGGCTACACCTTC
clone_size: -; j_call: TRBJ2-3; v_call: TRBV6-4; d_call: TRBD2; cdr3_aa: CASSDLAGGDTQYF; cdr3_nt: TGTGCCAGCAGTGATCTAGCGGGAGGAGATACGCAGTATTTT
clone_size: few; j_call: TRBJ2-1; v_call: TRBV15; d_call: -; cdr3_aa: CATSREGLLSYNEQFF; cdr3_nt: TGTGCCACCAGCAGAGAGGGACTGCTCTCCTACAATGAGCAGTTCTTC
clone_size: -; j_call: TRBJ2-1; v_call: TRBV15; d_call: TRBD1; cdr3_aa: CATSRGGQGAMFF; cdr3_nt: TGTGCCACCAGCAGAGGGGGACAGGGTGCCATGTTCTTC
clone_size: few; j_call: TRBJ1-2; v_call: TRBV6-1; d_call: -; cdr3_aa: CASRLANYGYTF; cdr3_nt: TGTGCCAGCAGACTCGCTAACTATGGCTACACCTTC
clone_size: -; j_call: TRBJ2-6; v_call: TRBV5-8; d_call: TRBD1; cdr3_aa: CASSPGQGASGANVLTF; cdr3_nt: TGTGCCAGCAGCCCCGGACAGGGTGCCTCTGGGGCCAACGTCCTGACTTTC
clone_size: -; j_call: TRBJ2-7; v_call: TRBV19; d_call: -; cdr3_aa: CASSTSGLSNAYEQYF; cdr3_nt: TGTGCCAGTAGTACCTCGGGACTCTCAAACGCCTACGAGCAGTACTTC
clone_size: -; j_call: TRBJ1-1; v_call: TRBV18; d_call: -; cdr3_aa: CASSARTAEAFF; cdr3_nt: TGTGCCAGCTCAGCTCGAACAGCTGAAGCTTTCTTT
clone_size: few; j_call: TRBJ2-5; v_call: TRBV6-4; d_call: -; cdr3_aa: CASSDSPEETQYF; cdr3_nt: TGTGCCAGCAGTGACTCGCCAGAAGAGACCCAGTACTTC
clone_size: -; j_call: TRBJ1-1; v_call: TRBV6-5; d_call: -; cdr3_aa: CASSPGRYEAFF; cdr3_nt: TGTGCCAGCAGCCCAGGGAGGTACGAAGCTTTCTTT
clone_size: -; j_call: TRBJ2-5; v_call: TRBV28; d_call: TRBD2; cdr3_aa: CASSDLAGGWGPQYF; cdr3_nt: TGTGCCAGCAGTGACCTAGCGGGAGGTTGGGGTCCCCAGTACTTC
clone_size: -; j_call: TRBJ2-7; v_call: TRBV9; d_call: -; cdr3_aa: CASSAESTRSYEQYF; cdr3_nt: TGTGCCAGCAGCGCCGAGAGTACTAGGTCCTACGAGCAGTACTTC
clone_size: few; j_call: TRBJ1-6; v_call: TRBV5-1; d_call: TRBD1; cdr3_aa: CASSLEADRGNSPLHF; cdr3_nt: TGCGCCAGCAGCTTGGAAGCGGACAGGGGAAATTCACCCCTCCACTTT
clone_size: -; j_call: TRBJ1-5; v_call: TRBV28; d_call: TRBD1; cdr3_aa: CASSLKGQGADQPQHF; cdr3_nt: TGTGCCAGCAGTTTAAAGGGACAGGGGGCGGATCAGCCCCAGCATTTT